This T cell receptor beta chain is drawn from a study of shared clonotypes between healthy human individuals. Background on the study: The donor group consisted of two women and three men, aged 18 to 49. Per-donor plates numbered three CD4 naive, three CD4 memory, two CD8 naive and one CD8 memory.

Points from the study as a whole: Clonotype sharing among the donors was expected to vary with sequencing depth.

Trimming pared 6 bases from V and 0 bases from J, leaving 11 bases between. The CDR3 contains 15 residues. CDR1 is MDHEN, CDR2 SYDVKM, per germline. Genomic DNA of every subset was divided equally among multiple immunoSEQ plates. Assay: immunoSEQ multiplex PCR; the TCRdb copy retains only in-frame clones and omits some. The top ten hold 0.39% of the sample, which has approximately 2.3 million clones, about 92% seen once. A note on this clone: Its antigen is unknown.

The TCR was taken from a man in his late teens or twenties in good health. Some clones in this sample may be carry-over from other donors' samples. The chain links TRBV28 to TRBJ2-2; D is unclear. The specimen was naive CD4+ T cells from PBMCs. The subset was: CD45RA+ positively selected. CDR3 sequence reads: CASRSTPTNTGELFF. The DNA for the CDR3 is TGTGCCAGCAGAAGTACACCCACGAACACCGGGGAGCTGTTTTTT.